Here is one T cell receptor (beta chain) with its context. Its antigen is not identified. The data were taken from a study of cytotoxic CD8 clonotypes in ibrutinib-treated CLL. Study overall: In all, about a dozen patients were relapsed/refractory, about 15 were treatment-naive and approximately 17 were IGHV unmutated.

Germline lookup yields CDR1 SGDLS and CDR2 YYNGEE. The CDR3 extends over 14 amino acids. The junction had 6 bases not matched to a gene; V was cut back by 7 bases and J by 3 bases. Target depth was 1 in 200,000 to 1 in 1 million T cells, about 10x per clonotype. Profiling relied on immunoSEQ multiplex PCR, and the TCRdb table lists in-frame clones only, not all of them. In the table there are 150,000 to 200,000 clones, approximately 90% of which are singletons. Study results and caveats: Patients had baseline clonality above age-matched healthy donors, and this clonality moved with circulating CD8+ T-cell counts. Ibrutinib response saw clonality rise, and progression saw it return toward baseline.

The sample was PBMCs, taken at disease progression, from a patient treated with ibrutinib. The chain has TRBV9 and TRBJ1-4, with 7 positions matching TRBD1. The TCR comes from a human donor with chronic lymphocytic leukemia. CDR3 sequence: CASGSGTANEKLFF. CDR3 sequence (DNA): TGTGCCAGCGGATCCGGGACAGCTAATGAAAAACTGTTTTTT.